Reported below is one T cell receptor (beta chain). Its specific antigen is unknown. No base qualities exist here, and no much larger clone lies one base off it. Other DNA sequences in this sample translate to the same CDR3. Donors were healthy HIV-negative adults with no recently reported acute infections or vaccinations. All donors were Caucasian adults living in Nashville, Tennessee, USA. CD4+ T cells were enriched by magnetic negative selection; naive cells were then positively selected on CD45RA, and the negative fraction formed the memory subset. Blood was collected by leukapheresis, and PBMCs were isolated by Ficoll-Histopaque density gradient centrifugation and then cryopreserved in liquid nitrogen vapor phase. Purity and quantity of every magnetically sorted T cell population were checked by analytical flow cytometry. Each sorted fraction had its genomic DNA isolated and then quantified by UV absorbance on a Nanodrop 2000c.

This sample stems from a study of shared clonotypes between healthy human individuals (dated by TCRdb to 2018 to 2021). Some background on the complete study: A couple of women and a few men aged 18 to 49 years were included in the cohort. For each donor, CD4 naive and CD4 memory were each run on three plates, CD8 naive on two plates, and CD8 memory on one plate. To estimate repertoire size and how much clonotype sharing occurs between individuals, the study deeply sequenced the blood TCR repertoires of 4 to 6 healthy adults. Different laboratories and diverse techniques were used to prepare libraries and sequence TCR repertoires, to increase sequencing depth and limit assay-specific biases. Each donor's leukapheresis produced roughly between roughly 0.94 and 9.5 billion PBMCs.

Overall study outcomes, separate from this receptor: Larger estimated clonotype richness was generally found for naive subsets than for memory subsets. Based on pairwise subsampling, the degree of clonotype sharing among donors was expected to be affected by sequencing depth. Because the study included a small number of donors, the genetic and exposure-history diversity represented was limited. Sampling was restricted to blood, and TCR repertoires in tissues likely differ from the TCR repertoires found in blood. Compared with non-shared clonotypes, the clonotypes found in all four sorted-subset donors had higher generation probabilities. Incomplete sequencing was indicated by rarefaction of sorted-subset datasets, despite the large sequencing depth. Sharing across a few donors was observed for about 5% of naive CD4, 3% to 3.5% of naive CD8, 2.3% of memory CD4, and about 0.4% of memory CD8 clonotypes.

Based on the germline V gene, the CDR1 and CDR2 sequences are SGHRS and YFSETQ. V lost 4 bases and J lost 1 base; the stretch between them is 8 bases long. Taken from cysteine to phenylalanine, the CDR3 has 13 residues. CDR3 DNA only is kept here, 39 bases in frame from base 1. Using the deep immunoSEQ assay, multiplex PCR amplified TCR CDR3 regions from genomic DNA. Genomic DNA extracted from each cell subset was distributed evenly over all wells of several immunoSEQ 96-well plates, and each plate served as one replicate. For sorted subsets, 150 to 200 ng genomic DNA, equal to 30,000 to 35,000 T cell genomes, was loaded into each replicate PCR. Purified libraries were measured with a Qubit 3.0 fluorometer, size-checked on a Bioanalyzer 2100, and measured again with the KAPA Library Quantification kit. Every immunoSEQ 96-well plate was sequenced on a separate single-read 150-cycle Illumina NextSeq 550 flow cell. The authors processed their data as follows. Because only junctional sequences without quality scores were contained in the immunoSEQ output, filtering matching that applied to full-length reads could not be performed. To assign V/J genes and CDR3, sequences were annotated against IMGT germline references using PyIR, a Python wrapper for IgBLAST v1.9. Reads were removed for weak V/J assignments (E-value above 1e-6), missing CDR3, stop codons, out-of-frame junctions, or ambiguous translated residues. V3J clonotypes were defined as sequences sharing an identical inferred V gene, J gene, and CDR3 amino acid sequence. To compute the percentage overlap between repertoires, the number of shared unique clonotypes was divided by the size of the smaller repertoire. RTK rarefaction, the Chao1 estimator, and Recon v2.1 estimates of unobserved clonotypes were used to assess repertoire richness. Generation probabilities for all TCRbeta clonotypes obtained by the gDNA method from a few donors were computed using OLGA. TCRdb retrieved this table from immuneACCESS and kept in-frame rearrangements only. Not all clones are present; in checked studies, unresolved V genes account for under half, and no reason is known for the remainder. V and J calls and clone size follow that table, whereas D and trimming were derived from the DNA. The sample data list approximately 2.3 million clones, and over 85% of these were observed just once. The ten biggest clones cover 0.35% to 0.45% of the sample.

This receptor chain uses TRBV5-1 and TRBJ1-1; the D gene remains uncertain. The sequencing input was naive CD4+ T cells from PBMCs. This specimen's cell subset or site label, interpreted: CD45RA+ positively selected. The TCR was taken from a man younger than 30 in good health. Some clones in this sample may be carry-over from other donors' samples. The CDR3 here reads CASSLPGNTEAFF. The DNA reads as follows: TGCGCCAGCAGCCTACCCGGGAACACTGAAGCTTTCTTT.